This TCR beta chain was sequenced in a study of cytomegalovirus exposure and HLA in healthy donors. About the study: Per a later analysis, the approximately 620 first-cohort and fewer than 150 validation repertoires shared one platform. Study-wide findings and caveats: TCR sequences were mostly rare, though some public TCRs occurred in many donors.

Germline CDR1 and CDR2: SGHVS and FQNEAQ. This CDR3 is 14 amino acids long. V lost 3 bases to trimming and J lost 2 bases; unmatched junction nucleotides: 2. Clones were read by immunoSEQ multiplex PCR, and TCRdb kept only the in-frame ones, dropping some. This sample has about 280,000 clones, with roughly 90% found just once. The study drew the donors from its approximately 110-subject validation cohort, separate from the 666-subject first cohort. About this clone itself: Antigen specificity is unknown.

V is TRBV7-8 and J is TRBJ2-5; 8 nucleotides align to TRBD1. This receptor was taken from a woman under 30 in good health and CMV-seronegative. The sample was PBMCs. The CDR3 region is CASSFWTGQETQYF. For the CDR3, the DNA is TGTGCCAGCAGCTTTTGGACAGGGCAAGAGACCCAGTACTTC.